These 23 T cell receptor beta chains came from one sample sequenced in a study of blood T cell repertoires in COVID-19. This table comes from immunoSEQ multiplex PCR, and its TCRdb copy is limited to in-frame clones, with some not included. Of around 150,000 clones in the sample, 84% were seen once. The sequenced sample was peripheral blood. The origin of the receptors is a woman aged 45-65 years in a cohort sampled during active or convalescent COVID-19.

J is TRBJ1-1 and V is TRBV3-1 (or the pseudogene TRBV3-2); no definite D call. This CDR3 contains 12 residues. The germline gives CDR1 LGHDT, CDR2 YNNKEL (reference sequence). Trimming stripped 2 bases from V and 6 bases from J, with 7 bases between. The CDR3 spells CASSQPGSEAFF. The DNA of the CDR3 is TGTGCCAGCAGCCAACCGGGTTCTGAAGCTTTCTTT.

The V and J genes are TRBV5-5 and TRBJ1-5; weak D call: TRBD1 (5 bases). Trimming stripped 0 bases from V and 3 bases from J, with 10 bases between. The CDR3 spans 15 residues. Germline-derived CDR1 and CDR2 are SGHKS and YYEKEE (reference sequence). CDR3 sequence: CASSLVGGTNQPQHF. The DNA of the CDR3 is TGTGCCAGCAGCTTGGTGGGGGGAACCAATCAGCCCCAGCATTTT.

The rearrangement links TRBV30 to TRBJ2-5; 7 bases match TRBD1. This CDR3 is 14 amino acids long. CDR1 GTSNPN and CDR2 SVGIG come from the germline V gene (reference sequence). Losses at the gene ends were 3 bases for V and 2 bases for J; bases not matched to a gene: 6. The CDR3 DNA reads TGTGCCTGGAGATCACCGGGACAGCAAGAGACCCAGTACTTC. Translating it yields CAWRSPGQQETQYF. The complete variable domain, with remaining parts taken from reference TRBV30 and TRBJ2-5, reads SQTIHQWPATLVQPVGSPLSLECTVEGTSNPNLYWYRQAAGRGLQLLFYSVGIGQISSEVPQNLSASRPQDRQFILSSKKLLLSDSGFYLCAWRSPGQQETQYFGPGTRLLVL.

The chain uses TRBV27 and TRBJ2-1; D might be TRBD2 (7 bases). CDR3 size: 14 residues. Looked up from germline, CDR1 is MNHEY and CDR2 is SMNVEV (reference sequence). The V end lost 2 bases, the J end lost 7 bases, and 12 bases lay between the germline ends. CDR3 loop: CASSLGGRGNEQFF. In DNA, the CDR3 is TGTGCCAGCAGTTTAGGGGGGCGGGGGAATGAGCAGTTCTTC.

This chain connects TRBV2 to TRBJ1-5; D may be TRBD1 (6 bases). Trimming shortened V by 3 bases and J by 0 bases, and 9 bases separated the two germline ends. Germline loops: CDR1 SNHLY, CDR2 FYNNEI. The CDR3 length is 15 residues. The CDR3 protein is CASSEDRDSNQPQHF. The CDR3 nucleotides read TGTGCCAGCAGTGAGGACAGAGATAGCAATCAGCCCCAGCATTTT.

V is TRBV5-1 and J is TRBJ1-2; no clear D gene. Deletions cut 9 bases from V and 5 bases from J, with 11 bases between. From germline, CDR1 is SGHRS and CDR2 YFSETQ. This CDR3 has 11 residues. CDR3 DNA: TGCGCCACCGGTACGGGGTATGGCTACACCTTC. Translation: CATGTGYGYTF.

V is TRBV7-2 and J is TRBJ1-2; no firm D call. Per germline, CDR1 SGHTA and CDR2 FQGNSA. The length of the CDR3 is 15 residues. Trimming shortened V by 5 bases and J by 0 bases, and 13 bases separated the two germline ends. The CDR3 DNA sequence: TGTGCCAGCAGCCCTGGTGTGGGAGCTAACTATGGCTACACCTTC. It specifies CASSPGVGANYGYTF.

This clone was recorded a few times. The V and J genes are TRBV7-2 and TRBJ2-1; a possible D gene is TRBD2 (6 bases). Germline-derived CDR1 and CDR2 are SGHTA and FQGNSA. Trimming left V 3 bases short and J 3 bases short, with 12 bases between. CDR3 length: 15 residues. The CDR3 region is CASSFLRGRYNEQFF. The CDR3 DNA is TGTGCCAGCAGCTTCCTGCGGGGACGCTACAATGAGCAGTTCTTC.

This clone was recorded only once. The chain recombines TRBV4-3 with TRBJ2-1, with TRBD2 matching over 9 bases. Looked up from germline, CDR1 is LGHNA and CDR2 is YSLEER. The junction had 7 bases not matched to a gene; V was cut back by 1 base and J by 6 bases. The length of the CDR3 is 16 residues. As DNA, the CDR3 is TGCGCCAGCAGCCAAGCAGCGGGGGGCCCTGGCAATGAGCAGTTCTTC. Protein sequence: CASSQAAGGPGNEQFF.

There are a few counts of this clone. V gene TRBV5-1 combines with J gene TRBJ1-1, with 7 bases matching TRBD1. The CDR3 contains 15 residues. CDR1 is SGHRS, CDR2 YFSETQ, per germline. Trimming cost V 4 bases and J 0 bases; bases outside gene matches: 6. CDR3 residues: CASSPGQEMNTEAFF. CDR3 nucleotides: TGCGCCAGCAGCCCCGGACAGGAGATGAACACTGAAGCTTTCTTT.

V is TRBV6-6 and J is TRBJ1-5; no clear D. Trimming stripped 7 bases from V and 6 bases from J, with 19 bases between. The CDR3 contains 15 residues. Per germline, CDR1 MNHNY and CDR2 SVGAGI (reference sequence). The CDR3 DNA sequence: TGTGCCAGCAACCCCTGGAGCCCTCGGGGTCAGCCCCAGCATTTT. Translation: CASNPWSPRGQPQHF.

This chain links TRBV30 with TRBJ1-5, with TRBD1 matching 7 bases. Trimming at V came to 7 bases and at J to 4 bases, leaving 7 bases not matched to a gene. The CDR3 has 13 residues. Germline CDR1 reads GTSNPN; CDR2 reads SVGIG (reference sequence). For the CDR3, the DNA is TGTGCCTACCGGGACAGCCCTAATCAGCCCCAGCATTTT. As protein: CAYRDSPNQPQHF.

J is TRBJ2-7 and V is TRBV11-2; 11 nucleotides line up with TRBD2. From germline, CDR1 is SGHAT and CDR2 FQNNGV. The length of the CDR3 is 16 residues. J gave up 2 bases and V 2 bases, and 5 bases lay outside the gene matches. CDR3 coding DNA: TGTGCCAGCAGCTTATTGGGACTAGCGGAAACCTACGAGCAGTACTTC. Translated, it gives CASSLLGLAETYEQYF.

V is TRBV5-4 and J is TRBJ2-5; weak D call: TRBD1 (7 bases). Trimming stripped 3 bases from V and 5 bases from J, with 20 bases between. Germline V gives CDR1 SGHNT, CDR2 YYREEE (reference sequence). The CDR3 runs to 16 residues. The CDR3 sequence is CASSYAGQRSKETQYF. The CDR3 DNA follows: TGTGCCAGCAGCTACGCGGGACAGCGGAGCAAGGAGACCCAGTACTTC.

CDR3 region: CASSFGYGYTF. The CDR3 DNA sequence: TGTGCCAGCAGCTTCGGGTATGGCTACACCTTC. The chain couples TRBV5-6 to TRBJ1-2; D remains ambiguous. CDR3 length: 11 amino acids. The germline V gene encodes CDR1 SGHDT and CDR2 YYEEEE. V lost 2 bases and J lost 5, with 4 bases in between.

In its sample, this clone was seen once. The V call is TRBV3-1 (or the pseudogene TRBV3-2), the J call TRBJ2-2, with D maybe TRBD2 (6 bases). The CDR3 is 15 amino acids. The V and J ends lost 4 bases and 4 bases respectively, with 13 bases between them. Germline V lookup: CDR1 LGHDT, CDR2 YNNKEL (reference sequence). CDR3 loop: CASSRLAGTTGELFF. CDR3 DNA: TGTGCCAGCAGCCGGCTGGCGGGGACCACCGGGGAGCTGTTTTTT.

J is TRBJ1-1 and V is TRBV5-6; TRBD1 matches at 10 bases. The ends lost 4 bases at V and 8 bases at J; junction bases unmatched: 8. The CDR3 length is 14 residues. Per germline, CDR1 SGHDT and CDR2 YYEEEE. This chain's CDR3 is CASSKAGTGAEAFF. The CDR3, as DNA: TGTGCCAGCAGCAAAGCCGGGACAGGGGCAGAAGCTTTCTTT.

The V gene is TRBV4-1, the J gene TRBJ2-2; 8 bases agree with TRBD2. The V segment lost 1 base and the J segment 0 bases; nucleotides outside the gene matches: 10. CDR3 size: 19 residues. CDR1 and CDR2 from the germline V gene are MGHRA and YSYEKL. CDR3 amino acids: CASSQGHERGFANTGELFF. The CDR3, as DNA: TGCGCCAGCAGCCAAGGCCACGAGCGGGGGTTCGCGAACACCGGGGAGCTGTTTTTT.

The V and J genes are TRBV29-1 and TRBJ2-1; 9 nucleotides match TRBD2. With V trimmed by 6 bases and J by 6 bases, 9 bases remained unmatched. The CDR3 spans 14 residues. CDR1 SQVTM and CDR2 ANQGSEA come from the germline V gene. This CDR3 reads CSVHSGGSLNEQFF. Here the CDR3 DNA reads TGCAGCGTCCACAGCGGGGGGTCCCTCAATGAGCAGTTCTTC.

The J gene is TRBJ2-5, the V gene TRBV5-5; 7 bases agree with TRBD1. V trimming: 4 bases; J trimming: 6 bases; junction bases outside the gene matches: 6. Germline V CDR1 and CDR2: SGHKS, YYEKEE (reference sequence). The CDR3 has 13 residues. The CDR3 here is CASSERDSKTQYF. CDR3 nucleotides: TGTGCCAGCAGCGAAAGGGACAGCAAGACCCAGTACTTC.

The V gene is TRBV7-2, the J gene TRBJ1-2, with 9 bases identical to TRBD1. CDR1 and CDR2 (germline): SGHTA, FQGNSA. This CDR3 is 15 amino acids long. The junction had 7 bases not matched to a gene; V was cut back by 2 bases and J by 6 bases. The CDR3 region is CASSLNPGQGNGYTF. The CDR3 DNA reads TGTGCCAGCAGCTTAAACCCGGGACAGGGAAATGGCTACACCTTC.

The CDR3 bases are TGCGCCAGCAGAGCACTGACCGGGGGGGACACTGAAGCTTTCTTT. This encodes CASRALTGGDTEAFF. The V and J genes are TRBV5-1 and TRBJ1-1; TRBD1 might be the D (5 bases). V dropped 5 bases and J dropped 3 bases, with 17 bases sitting between them. Germline CDR1 reads SGHRS; CDR2 reads YFSETQ. This CDR3 region has 15 residues.

This sequence joins TRBV10-3 and TRBJ2-7, with D maybe TRBD1 (6 bases). CDR1 is ENHRY and CDR2 is SYGVKD in the germline V gene. The CDR3 spans 12 residues. V was trimmed by 5 bases and J by 6 bases, leaving 11 bases between them. Written as DNA, the CDR3 is TGTGCCATCAGTACCAGGGGTGGCGAGCAGTACTTC. Translated: CAISTRGGEQYF.